These 11 T cell receptor beta chains share one sample of origin, sequenced in a study of radiotherapy plus CTLA-4 blockade in lung cancer. Clones were sequenced by immunoSEQ multiplex PCR, and TCRdb holds only the in-frame ones, with some missing. The profile shows about 80,000 clones, around 81% of them singletons. The sample consisted of peripheral blood, taken from a patient treated with radiotherapy plus ipilimumab. Source of these receptors: a human donor with non-small cell lung cancer whose response to radiotherapy plus ipilimumab could not be evaluated. Some clones in this sample may be carry-over from other donors' samples.

The table lists this clone with a few counts. This chain joins TRBV4-1 and TRBJ1-3, with no clear D. The CDR3 has 15 residues. The germline CDR1 and CDR2 sequences are MGHRA and YSYEKL. The V and J ends lost 2 bases and 0 bases respectively, with 8 bases between them. The CDR3 loop is CASSQILSSGNTIYF. The CDR3, as DNA: TGCGCCAGCAGCCAAATCCTGAGCTCTGGAAACACCATATATTTT.

The chain is built from TRBV2 and TRBJ1-5; possibly TRBD1 for D (5 bases). The CDR3 has 15 residues. Germline V gene data show CDR1 as SNHLY and CDR2 as FYNNEI. Between the trimmed V and J ends, which lost 6 bases and 0 bases, there was a span of 12 bases. The CDR3 reads CASSLGDYSNQPQHF. DNA for the CDR3: TGTGCCAGCAGCCTCGGGGACTATAGCAATCAGCCCCAGCATTTT. The full variable domain, rest sourced from reference TRBV2 and TRBJ1-5, is EPEVTQTPSHQVTQMGQEVILRCVPISNHLYFYWYRQILGQKVEFLVSFYNNEISEKSEIFDDQFSVERPDGSNFTLKIRSTKLEDSAMYFCASSLGDYSNQPQHFGDGTRLSIL.

J is TRBJ2-7 and V is TRBV7-9, with D maybe TRBD2 (6 bases). Between the trimmed V and J ends, which lost 5 bases and 1 base, there was a span of 12 bases. This CDR3 contains 14 residues. Germline assignment: CDR1 SEHNR and CDR2 FQNEAQ (reference sequence). For the CDR3, the DNA is TGTGCCAGCAGCGACTTTGCGGGATCCTACGAGCAGTACTTC. Translation gives CASSDFAGSYEQYF.

This clone was picked up a small number of times. The chain joins TRBV4-3 to TRBJ1-4; possibly TRBD1 for D (5 bases). This CDR3 comprises 15 residues. V lost 0 bases and J lost 8, with 13 bases in between. Germline loops: CDR1 LGHNA, CDR2 YSLEER. CDR3 amino acids: CASSQDRGEAEKLFF. CDR3 DNA: TGCGCCAGCAGCCAAGATCGGGGGGAGGCAGAAAAACTGTTTTTT.

V usage is TRBV7-8 and J usage is TRBJ1-5; D is ambiguous. Germline values: CDR1 SGHVS, CDR2 FQNEAQ. CDR3 length: 15 residues. V was cut by 0 bases and J by 4 bases, with 10 bases left in between. The CDR3 protein is CASSLAGSPNQPQHF. The CDR3 DNA reads as TGTGCCAGCAGCTTAGCAGGGAGCCCGAATCAGCCCCAGCATTTT.

The genes are TRBV6-1 and TRBJ1-5, with TRBD1 matching over 7 bases. CDR3 size: 16 residues. Trimming at V came to 2 bases and at J to 1 base, leaving 5 bases not matched to a gene. The V gene's germline CDR1 is MNHNS and CDR2 SASEGT. CDR3 coding DNA: TGTGCCAGCAGTGAAAAGGCAGGGGGGAGCAATCAGCCCCAGCATTTT. This encodes CASSEKAGGSNQPQHF.

The rearrangement uses TRBV5-1 and TRBJ1-4; D may be TRBD1 (6 bases). The CDR3 spans 15 residues. V dropped 3 bases and J dropped 5 bases, with 14 bases sitting between them. Germline V gives CDR1 SGHRS, CDR2 YFSETQ. CDR3 residues: CASSSVGGANEKLFF. The CDR3 bases are TGCGCCAGCAGCTCAGTTGGGGGGGCAAATGAAAAACTGTTTTTT. Variable domain in full (rest from reference TRBV5-1 and TRBJ1-4): KAGVTQTPRYLIKTRGQQVTLSCSPISGHRSVSWYQQTPGQGLQFLFEYFSETQRNKGNFPGRFSGRQFSNSRSEMNVSTLELGDSALYLCASSSVGGANEKLFFGSGTQLSVL.

This rearrangement joins TRBV6-5 to TRBJ1-1; 9 bases align to TRBD1. CDR1 is MNHEY and CDR2 is SVGAGI in the germline V gene. V dropped 2 bases and J dropped 6; count of bases not matched to a gene: 4. The CDR3 is 14 residues long. The CDR3 protein is CASSYGTGRAEAFF. For the CDR3, the DNA is TGTGCCAGCAGTTACGGGACAGGGCGTGCTGAAGCTTTCTTT.

The chain employs TRBV4-3 and TRBJ2-1, with TRBD2 as a possible D gene (5 bases). Trimming removed 6 bases at V and 8 bases at J, with 26 bases between. The length of the CDR3 is 17 residues. Germline lookup yields CDR1 LGHNA and CDR2 YSLEER. The DNA for the CDR3 is TGCGCCAGCAGTCTAAGATATCCTACGGGCGTCGGGGATGAGCAGTTCTTC. This encodes CASSLRYPTGVGDEQFF.

The V gene is TRBV7-8, the J gene TRBJ2-5; TRBD1 is a possible D gene (8 bases). The CDR3 spans 16 residues. The V gene lost 3 bases and the J gene lost 5 bases, with 19 bases spanning the gap. CDR1 is SGHVS, CDR2 FQNEAQ, per germline. The CDR3 sequence is CASSFPDREGRETQYF. CDR3 DNA: TGTGCCAGCAGCTTCCCGGACAGGGAGGGTAGGGAGACCCAGTACTTC.

CDR3 bases: TGTGCCAGCAGCGTAGAGGGTGGGGGGATCTACGAGCAGTACTTC. Its protein is CASSVEGGGIYEQYF. The V and J genes are TRBV9 and TRBJ2-7, with D possibly TRBD2 on 6 matching bases. Germline assignment: CDR1 SGDLS and CDR2 YYNGEE. V lost 0 bases and J lost 3, with 13 bases in between. The CDR3 spans 15 residues.